The 25 T cell receptor beta chains below all came from one sample that was sequenced in a study of blood T cell repertoires in COVID-19. Profiled with immunoSEQ multiplex PCR; TCRdb holds only in-frame clones, not every one. The sample includes about 220,000 clones, 65% to 90% of them seen just once. The sequenced sample consisted of peripheral blood. The receptors here all came from a man aged 40-50 years who had recovered from COVID-19.

This chain connects TRBV9 to TRBJ1-4; D call uncertain. V lost 3 bases to trimming and J lost 3 bases, with 15 bases between them. Germline loops: CDR1 SGDLS, CDR2 YYNGEE. The CDR3 runs to 16 residues. CDR3 region: CASSATGGRANEKLFF. In nucleotides, the CDR3 is TGTGCCAGCAGCGCAACCGGTGGCCGGGCTAATGAAAAACTGTTTTTT.

CDR3 in DNA: TGTGCCAGCAGCTTGGACCCTAGCGGTCGCACAGATACGCAGTATTTT. It translates to CASSLDPSGRTDTQYF. The chain links TRBV5-4 to TRBJ2-3; 7 nucleotides line up with TRBD2. The CDR3 has 16 residues. Trimming removed 0 bases from V and 1 base from J; junction bases left unmatched: 5. CDR1 is SGHNT and CDR2 is YYREEE in the germline V gene (reference sequence).

V gene TRBV6-5 combines with J gene TRBJ2-7, with D maybe TRBD2 (7 bases). With 8 bases removed from V and 5 bases from J, the gap between germline ends came to 22 bases. Germline CDR1 and CDR2: MNHEY and SVGAGI. The CDR3 length is 15 residues. CDR3 DNA sequence: TGTGCCAGCCGAGTAGGGAGGGGGACTGATAACGAGCAGTACTTC. This gives the protein CASRVGRGTDNEQYF.

The chain carries TRBV7-2 and TRBJ1-4; TRBD1 matches 9 bases. V gave up 5 bases and J gave up 7 bases; unmatched junction bases: 11. This CDR3 is 16 amino acids long. Germline V gene data show CDR1 as SGHTA and CDR2 as FQGNSA. This CDR3 reads CASSPRTGEGGEKLFF. In DNA, the CDR3 is TGTGCCAGCAGCCCAAGGACAGGGGAAGGGGGTGAAAAACTGTTTTTT.

This clone has more than one count but fewer than ten. V usage is TRBV18 and J usage is TRBJ1-2, with 10 nucleotides matching TRBD1. Germline V gene lookup returns CDR1 KGHSH and CDR2 LQKENI. After removal of 2 bases from V and 10 bases from J, the junction contained 10 bases not matched to a gene. The CDR3 covers 15 residues. The CDR3 DNA reads as TGTGCCAGCTCACCAATACCGGGACAGGGGAGAGACTACACCTTC. Translated, it gives CASSPIPGQGRDYTF.

This chain links TRBV6-1 with TRBJ1-3; D may be TRBD1 (5 bases). The CDR3 consists of 16 residues. V was pared by 0 bases and J by 2 bases, with 11 bases between. CDR1 MNHNS and CDR2 SASEGT come from the germline V gene. The CDR3 bases are TGTGCCAGCAGTGAAGCGCATTGGGGGGCTGGAAACACCATATATTTT. Amino acids: CASSEAHWGAGNTIYF.

Of note for this clone: Distinct nucleotide sequences in the sample also encode this CDR3. CDR3 DNA: TGTGCCAGCTCACCTACTAGGGACAGCTTGAACACTGAAGCTTTCTTT. This sequence encodes CASSPTRDSLNTEAFF. The chain employs TRBV18 and TRBJ1-1; TRBD1 aligns across 7 bases. The length of the CDR3 is 16 residues. The germline gives CDR1 KGHSH, CDR2 LQKENI. The trim removed 3 bases at V and 0 bases at J, leaving 7 bases unmatched.

This clone was seen a few times. V usage is TRBV11-2 and J usage is TRBJ2-5; 13 bases are a match to TRBD2. Germline-derived CDR1 and CDR2 are SGHAT and FQNNGV. The CDR3 extends over 16 amino acids. The V segment lost 5 bases and the J segment 5 bases; nucleotides outside the gene matches: 8. The CDR3 coding sequence is TGTGCCAGCAGCAAGGGGACTAGCGGGACGCCTGAGACCCAGTACTTC. This gives the protein CASSKGTSGTPETQYF.

The chain couples TRBV19 to TRBJ1-4; D gene uncertain. CDR1 is LNHDA, CDR2 SQIVND, per germline (reference sequence). Trimming took off 6 bases at V and 4 bases at J, with 12 bases between the two ends. The CDR3 has 14 residues. CDR3 coding DNA: TGTGCCAGTAGCGTCTGGCGGGGTAATGAAAAACTGTTTTTT. This encodes CASSVWRGNEKLFF.

The chain combines TRBV27 with TRBJ2-5; perhaps TRBD1 as D (5 bases). The V end lost 4 bases, the J end lost 4 bases, and 7 bases lay between the germline ends. There are 12 residues in the CDR3. Germline assignment: CDR1 MNHEY and CDR2 SMNVEV (reference sequence). Here the CDR3 reads CASSSRAETQYF. The CDR3 DNA reads as TGTGCCAGCAGTTCCAGGGCAGAGACCCAGTACTTC.

CDR3 nucleotides: TGTGCCAGCAGCTTGGGGACCATAGGGGAATACGAGCAGTACTTC. This gives the protein CASSLGTIGEYEQYF. The chain uses TRBV5-6 and TRBJ2-7; a possible D gene is TRBD1 (5 bases). CDR1 SGHDT and CDR2 YYEEEE come from the germline V gene. Trimming pared 0 bases from V and 4 bases from J, leaving 14 bases between. This CDR3 comprises 15 residues.

The genes are TRBV30 and TRBJ1-6; D is uncertain. Germline V gene data show CDR1 as GTSNPN and CDR2 as SVGIG (reference sequence). V lost 0 bases, J lost 4 bases, and 10 bases lay in between. This CDR3 region has 15 residues. CDR3: CAWSVPSQYNSPLHF. The CDR3 bases are TGTGCCTGGAGTGTACCGAGCCAATATAATTCACCCCTCCACTTT.

The V gene is TRBV6-5, the J gene TRBJ2-3; 9 bases match TRBD1. V was clipped by 6 bases and J by 6 bases; unmatched bases: 10. Germline lookup yields CDR1 MNHEY and CDR2 SVGAGI. The CDR3 covers 15 residues. The CDR3 nucleotides are TGTGCCAGCAGGTACAGGGGGCGTGTATCCGATACGCAGTATTTT. Amino acids: CASRYRGRVSDTQYF.

Regarding this clone: One end of the junction does not line up with germline, which may come from a read error. The chain joins TRBV6-5 to TRBJ1-2; D not resolved. The CDR3 covers 11 residues. CDR1 is MNHEY and CDR2 is SVGAGI in the germline V gene. The CDR3: CASSSFDGCTF. DNA of the CDR3: TGTGCCAGCAGTTCATTCGATGGCTGCACCTTC.

This chain links TRBV7-2 with TRBJ2-1; 11 nucleotides match TRBD2. Germline CDR1 and CDR2: SGHTA and FQGNSA. There are 16 residues in the CDR3. Trimming took 5 bases from V and 2 from J; bases not matched to a gene: 5. CDR3: CASSVSGRAAYNEQFF. The CDR3 DNA follows: TGTGCCAGCAGCGTTAGCGGGAGGGCCGCCTACAATGAGCAGTTCTTC.

The V and J genes are TRBV11-2 and TRBJ2-3, with 15 bases matching TRBD2. Germline-derived CDR1 and CDR2 are SGHAT and FQNNGV. The length of the CDR3 is 17 residues. Trimming at V came to 5 bases and at J to 5 bases, leaving 8 bases not matched to a gene. The CDR3 loop reads CASSPGLAGGRVDTQYF. The CDR3 region has the DNA TGTGCCAGCAGCCCCGGACTAGCGGGAGGGAGGGTAGATACGCAGTATTTT.

V is TRBV7-2 and J is TRBJ2-1; maybe TRBD2 (6 bases). Germline V gene lookup returns CDR1 SGHTA and CDR2 FQGNSA. The CDR3 runs 15 residues. Trimming shortened V by 2 bases and J by 7 bases, and 15 bases separated the two germline ends. CDR3 amino acids: CASSLRGTRLNEQFF. The CDR3 nucleotides are TGTGCCAGCAGCTTAAGAGGGACTCGCTTGAATGAGCAGTTCTTC.

The CDR3 here is CSVEARGLRGYTF. The CDR3 DNA reads as TGCAGCGTTGAAGCCAGGGGGCTAAGAGGCTACACCTTC. The chain links TRBV29-1 to TRBJ1-2; 8 bases match TRBD1. V was clipped by 1 base and J by 8 bases; unmatched bases: 6. Germline CDR1 reads SQVTM; CDR2 reads ANQGSEA. CDR3 length: 13 residues.

DNA of the CDR3: TGTGCCAGCAGCAAAGGAGAGCTCGCGAACACTGAAGCTTTCTTT. Amino acid sequence: CASSKGELANTEAFF. This chain connects TRBV21-1 to TRBJ1-1. TRBV21-1 is an annotated pseudogene. This CDR3 spans 15 amino acids.

This clone was counted a single time. The V gene is TRBV4-3, the J gene TRBJ1-1; a weak D match, TRBD1 (5 bases). V gave up 4 bases and J gave up 1 base, with 16 bases separating them. Germline V gene sequence: CDR1 LGHNA, CDR2 YSLEER. The CDR3 is made up of 16 amino acids. The CDR3 protein is CASSRLLGVGNTEAFF. CDR3 bases: TGCGCCAGCAGCCGATTGCTAGGGGTGGGGAACACTGAAGCTTTCTTT.

The rearrangement joins TRBV7-8 to TRBJ1-5, with D possibly TRBD1 on 6 matching bases. CDR1 SGHVS and CDR2 FQNEAQ come from the germline V gene. Trimming took 0 bases from V and 1 from J, leaving 13 bases between them. CDR3 length: 17 residues. DNA for the CDR3: TGTGCCAGCAGCTTAGCTAGTGACAGGTGGAGCAATCAGCCCCAGCATTTT. Translating gives CASSLASDRWSNQPQHF.

The chain recombines TRBV2 with TRBJ2-5, with a tentative D call TRBD2 (5 bases). The CDR3 covers 15 residues. Germline CDR1 SNHLY, CDR2 FYNNEI. V lost 1 base and J 7 bases, leaving 16 bases between the germline ends. As DNA, the CDR3 is TGTGCCAGCAGTGAAGGGGCGGGTGCCTTTTCGACCCAGTACTTC. This codes for CASSEGAGAFSTQYF.

The chain couples TRBV6-5 to TRBJ2-1, with a weak D call TRBD2 (7 bases). The germline CDR1 and CDR2 sequences are MNHEY and SVGAGI. The CDR3 covers 11 residues. V gave up 10 bases and J gave up 15 bases, with 19 bases separating them. CDR3 region: CATWGGGVPFF. Written as DNA, the CDR3 is TGTGCCACCTGGGGGGGCGGGGTCCCGTTCTTC.

J is TRBJ2-7 and V is TRBV2; 8 nucleotides match TRBD1. This CDR3 is 16 amino acids long. Germline CDR1 and CDR2: SNHLY and FYNNEI. The V gene end was trimmed by 4 bases and the J gene end by 1 base; junction bases not matched to a gene: 9. The CDR3 DNA reads TGTGCCAGCAGTGCTCCTCACAGGGGGACATCCTACGAGCAGTACTTC. Encoded protein: CASSAPHRGTSYEQYF.

V and J are TRBV5-1 and TRBJ2-1; 11 bases agree with TRBD2. This CDR3 has 15 amino acids. CDR1 is SGHRS, CDR2 YFSETQ, per germline. J lost 6 bases, V lost 4 bases, and 6 bases had no gene match. The CDR3 region has the DNA TGCGCCAGCAGCACCACTAGCGGGAGTGGCAATGAGCAGTTCTTC. Amino acid sequence: CASSTTSGSGNEQFF.